This T cell receptor beta chain is drawn from a study of T-cell reconstitution after alpha-beta-depleted transplantation in children. Unique molecular identifiers featured in how the TCRbeta library was prepared. TCRdb re-analysed the PCR reads in MiXCR, keeping a single row per CDR3 protein. Found here are about 830,000 distinct CDR3 sequences, roughly 15% of them singletons; the top ten hold approximately 5%. Trimming left V 6 bases short and J 2 bases short, with 21 bases between. Germline values: CDR1 SEHNR, CDR2 FQNEAQ (reference sequence). The CDR3 loop spans 17 amino acids. In the case of this clonotype: The antigen is unknown.

Regarding the study as a whole: Most T-cell counts and diversity one year after the transplant came from T cells that were newly produced. Expanded graft clones, several hundred of them, were reportedly the source of alpha-beta T cells about two months after transplant.

The TCR was taken from a male patient younger than 18 who had a stem cell transplant for acute lymphoblastic leukemia, so the T cells may come from the graft donor. The rearrangement uses TRBV7-9 and TRBJ2-3; D possibly corresponds to TRBD1 (6 bases). The source material was PBMCs, mostly from graft donor cells, sampled 360 days after TCRalphabeta/CD19-depleted stem cell transplant. CDR3 in amino acids: CASSPPGHPVDTDTQYF. In DNA, the CDR3 is TGTGCCAGCAGTCCTCCGGGACACCCAGTAGACACAGATACGCAGTATTTT.